Following are 9 T cell receptor beta chains from one sample sequenced in a study of T-cell reconstitution after alpha-beta-depleted transplantation in children. Preparation of the TCRbeta library used unique molecular identifiers. TCRdb re-derived calls from the PCR reads in MiXCR, one entry per CDR3 protein. Of more than 150,000 distinct CDR3 sequences listed, less than 8% are singletons. Material: PBMCs from the stem cell graft donor, obtained from the stem cell graft. Receptors were obtained from a human donor who donated a stem cell graft to a child with Wiskott-Aldrich syndrome.

This clonotype was seen only a few times. The rearrangement uses TRBV4-1 and TRBJ2-1; 9 bases fit TRBD1. This CDR3 spans 18 amino acids. Germline CDR1 is MGHRA and CDR2 is YSYEKL. After removal of 3 bases from V and 2 bases from J, the junction contained 11 bases not matched to a gene. The CDR3 region is CASSQGPGQGTPYNEQFF. The CDR3 DNA reads TGCGCCAGCAGCCAGGGCCCGGGACAGGGTACCCCCTACAATGAGCAGTTCTTC.

The V gene is TRBV20-1, the J gene TRBJ1-5; D not certain. Trimming left V 2 bases short and J 0 bases short, with 5 bases between. CDR3 length: 13 residues. Germline V gene lookup returns CDR1 DFQATT and CDR2 SNEGSKA (reference sequence). The CDR3 DNA reads as TGCAGTGCTAGATTGGGTAGCAATCAGCCCCAGCATTTT. This sequence encodes CSARLGSNQPQHF.

This clonotype was found many times. The rearrangement joins TRBV10-3 to TRBJ1-2; D gene unclear. The CDR3 runs to 13 residues. Germline loops: CDR1 ENHRY, CDR2 SYGVKD. Trimming left V 4 bases short and J 4 bases short, with 10 bases between. The CDR3 spells CAISGIGSYGYTF. In DNA form, the CDR3 reads TGTGCCATCAGTGGGATAGGCAGCTATGGCTACACCTTC.

This clonotype has just a few counts. V is TRBV20-1 and J is TRBJ2-1; 8 positions match TRBD1. In germline, CDR1 is DFQATT, CDR2 SNEGSKA (reference sequence). J gave up 2 bases and V 6 bases, and 15 bases lay outside the gene matches. The CDR3 loop spans 17 amino acids. The CDR3 reads CSAGPQGAFITYNEQFF. CDR3 bases: TGCAGTGCCGGTCCCCAGGGGGCGTTTATTACCTACAATGAGCAGTTCTTC.

Ten or more counts support this clonotype. V is TRBV12-3 or TRBV12-4 and J is TRBJ2-5; TRBD1 agrees at 10 bases. This CDR3 spans 17 amino acids. V gave up 7 bases and J gave up 0 bases; unmatched junction bases: 11. The CDR3 DNA reads as TGTGCCAGCACTATGGGACAGGGGCGCGTAAACCAAGAGACCCAGTACTTC. Translated, it gives CASTMGQGRVNQETQYF.

This clonotype was recorded many times. This chain links TRBV4-3 with TRBJ2-2, with 7 bases that match TRBD2. Trimming removed 1 base from V and 6 bases from J; junction bases left unmatched: 5. CDR1 and CDR2 (germline): LGHNA, YSLEER. The CDR3 runs 15 residues. The CDR3 nucleotides are TGCGCCAGCAGCCAAGTGCGGGAGTTGGCCGGGGAGCTGTTTTTT. Protein sequence: CASSQVRELAGELFF.

To note about this clonotype: A much larger clone lies one base from this, so it may be a read error. V gene TRBV7-2 combines with J gene TRBJ1-1; D gene unclear. CDR3 length: 13 residues. CDR1 and CDR2 (germline): SGHTA, FQGNSA. CDR3 sequence (DNA): TGTGCCAGCAGTTTGACATTAGACACTGGAGCTTTCTTT. It specifies CASSLTLDTGAFF.

This clonotype was counted ten times or more. V and J are TRBV7-9 and TRBJ2-1; D possibly uses TRBD1 or TRBD2 (5 bases each). The germline CDR1 and CDR2 sequences are SEHNR and FQNEAQ (reference sequence). V was trimmed by 3 bases and J by 6 bases, leaving 21 bases between them. The CDR3 length is 17 residues. The CDR3 DNA is TGTGCCAGCAGCTTTGCGCCGGGACGTTTTTTGACCAATGAGCAGTTCTTC. Translation: CASSFAPGRFLTNEQFF.

This clonotype was detected many times. The CDR3 nucleotides read TGCAGTGCTACCCGGGACAGGGGCTCTGAAGCTTTCTTT. This codes for CSATRDRGSEAFF. The chain joins TRBV20-1 to TRBJ1-1; 10 bases align to TRBD1. The length of the CDR3 is 13 residues. Germline V lookup: CDR1 DFQATT, CDR2 SNEGSKA (reference sequence). V trimming: 4 bases; J trimming: 6 bases; junction bases outside the gene matches: 5.